One and the same sample provided the 29 T cell receptor beta chains below, sequenced in a study of neurological immune-mediated disorders. Specified time point: longitudinal time-point 3. TCRdb re-called the 5' RACE reads through MiXCR, storing one row per CDR3 protein. Here the sample spans 84,000 or so distinct CDR3 sequences, roughly 4.3% being singletons. The specimen sequenced was PBMCs. These receptors all stem from a woman aged 60-70 years with multiple sclerosis.

This clonotype was seen at least ten times. The V and J genes are TRBV20-1 and TRBJ2-3, with 8 positions matching TRBD2. CDR3 size: 15 residues. Losses at the gene ends were 3 bases for V and 4 bases for J; bases not matched to a gene: 9. Germline V gene lookup returns CDR1 DFQATT and CDR2 SNEGSKA (reference sequence). This CDR3 is CSASRGGTVPDTQYF. The CDR3 DNA reads TGCAGTGCTAGTCGCGGGGGGACCGTCCCAGATACGCAGTATTTT.

Ten or more counts support this clonotype. The chain combines TRBV11-2 with TRBJ2-3; D possibly uses TRBD1 or TRBD2 (5 bases each). CDR3 length: 12 amino acids. Per the germline V gene, CDR1 is SGHAT and CDR2 is FQNNGV. Trimming pared 1 base from V and 8 bases from J, leaving 7 bases between. CDR3 coding DNA: TGTGCCAGCAGCTTAGGGGACGCTACGCAGTATTTT. Amino acid sequence: CASSLGDATQYF.

This clonotype was observed many times. CDR3 DNA: TGCGCCAGCAGCTTGTTGGCTGACCCTAACTATGGCTACACCTTC. Protein product: CASSLLADPNYGYTF. The chain is built from TRBV5-1 and TRBJ1-2; D remains ambiguous. This CDR3 has 15 amino acids. V lost 1 base and J lost 0, with 10 bases in between. Germline CDR1 reads SGHRS; CDR2 reads YFSETQ.

This clonotype was found many times. This chain connects TRBV5-1 to TRBJ2-1; no clear D gene. The CDR3 totals 16 residues. Per the germline V gene, CDR1 is SGHRS and CDR2 is YFSETQ. The V end lost 4 bases, the J end lost 2 bases, and 16 bases lay between the germline ends. The CDR3 loop reads CASSPTTTSAYNEQFF. The CDR3 DNA follows: TGCGCCAGCAGCCCCACCACTACAAGCGCCTACAATGAGCAGTTCTTC. The entire variable domain, with the rest obtained from reference TRBV5-1 and TRBJ2-1, is as follows: KAGVTQTPRYLIKTRGQQVTLSCSPISGHRSVSWYQQTPGQGLQFLFEYFSETQRNKGNFPGRFSGRQFSNSRSEMNVSTLELGDSALYLCASSPTTTSAYNEQFFGPGTRLTVL.

This clonotype was detected many times. This chain connects TRBV28 to TRBJ2-7; D is possibly TRBD1 (6 bases). The ends were cut back, 5 bases at V and 4 bases at J, with 12 bases in the middle. The CDR3 is made up of 13 amino acids. From germline, CDR1 is MDHEN and CDR2 SYDVKM. The CDR3, as DNA: TGTGCCAGCAGTCTCAATACAGGGTACGAGCAGTACTTC. The encoded protein is CASSLNTGYEQYF.

This clonotype was picked up many times. This sequence joins TRBV5-1 and TRBJ2-4, with 11 positions matching TRBD1. The junction had 6 bases not matched to a gene; V was cut back by 4 bases and J by 9 bases. The CDR3 runs 14 residues. Germline V gives CDR1 SGHRS, CDR2 YFSETQ. CDR3 in amino acids: CASSGRGQGGIQYF. CDR3 nucleotides: TGCGCCAGCAGCGGCCGGGGACAGGGGGGCATTCAGTACTTC.

About this clonotype itself: A single base separates this from a much larger clone, so it may be a read error. The rearrangement links TRBV28 to TRBJ2-3; the D gene could be TRBD1 or TRBD2 (5 bases each). The length of the CDR3 is 15 residues. Trimming removed 5 bases from V and 0 bases from J, with 12 bases in between. The germline gives CDR1 MDHEN, CDR2 SYDVKM. For the CDR3, the DNA is TGTGCCAGCAGTCGCTGGGGACCGAGCACAGATACGCAGTATTTT. Encoded protein: CASSRWGPSTDTQYF.

This clonotype was detected many times. The chain joins TRBV20-1 to TRBJ2-3; the match to TRBD2 covers 13 bases. Germline CDR1 and CDR2: DFQATT and SNEGSKA (reference sequence). CDR3 length equals 15 residues. The junction had 6 bases not matched to a gene; V was cut back by 4 bases and J by 5 bases. The CDR3 nucleotides read TGCAGTGCTACTGGGACTAGCGGGGTCGTAGATACGCAGTATTTT. Encoded protein: CSATGTSGVVDTQYF.

The table lists this clonotype with many counts. This chain connects TRBV20-1 to TRBJ2-3, with a weak D call TRBD2 (5 bases). The CDR3 length is 12 residues. V lost 5 bases and J 8 bases, leaving 14 bases between the germline ends. CDR1 is DFQATT and CDR2 is SNEGSKA in the germline V gene (reference sequence). The CDR3 DNA follows: TGCAGTGCTCGACTTAGAGGGCGTACGCAGTATTTT. This translates into CSARLRGRTQYF.

This clonotype was counted many times. This rearrangement joins TRBV28 to TRBJ1-5; 9 bases are a match to TRBD1. J gave up 4 bases and V 5 bases, and 3 bases lay outside the gene matches. The CDR3 extends over 14 amino acids. The germline CDR1 and CDR2 sequences are MDHEN and SYDVKM. CDR3: CASSRTGANQPQHF. The CDR3 DNA reads as TGTGCCAGCAGTCGGACAGGGGCGAATCAGCCCCAGCATTTT. Full variable domain (rest looked up from reference TRBV28 and TRBJ1-5): DVKVTQSSRYLVKRTGEKVFLECVQDMDHENMFWYRQDPGLGLRLIYFSYDVKMKEKGDIPEGYSVSREKKERFSLILESASTNQTSMYLCASSRTGANQPQHFGDGTRLSIL.

This clonotype was found many times. The chain has TRBV15 and TRBJ2-1; D possibly corresponds to TRBD2 (6 bases). This CDR3 has 16 amino acids. Between the trimmed V and J ends, which lost 6 bases and 2 bases, there was a span of 17 bases. The germline CDR1 and CDR2 sequences are LNHNV and YYDKDF (reference sequence). The CDR3 sequence is CATRANRGFPYNEQFF. The CDR3 DNA reads TGTGCCACCAGAGCGAATCGGGGGTTTCCCTACAATGAGCAGTTCTTC.

This clonotype was seen at least ten times. V and J are TRBV29-1 and TRBJ1-1; 7 bases align to TRBD1. Germline CDR1 and CDR2: SQVTM and ANQGSEA. The CDR3 sequence is 14 residues long. V lost 3 bases to trimming and J lost 10 bases; unmatched junction nucleotides: 14. The CDR3 spells CSVEKTGILGGAFF. The CDR3 nucleotides read TGCAGCGTTGAGAAGACAGGGATCCTAGGGGGAGCTTTCTTT. The whole variable domain, filled in from reference TRBV29-1 and TRBJ1-1, reads SAVISQKPSRDICQRGTSLTIQCQVDSQVTMMFWYRQQPGQSLTLIATANQGSEATYESGFVIDKFPISRPNLTFSTLTVSNMSPEDSSIYLCSVEKTGILGGAFFGQGTRLTVV.

This clonotype occurred many times. V and J are TRBV15 and TRBJ1-1; a weak D match, TRBD1 (6 bases). Germline CDR1 LNHNV, CDR2 YYDKDF (reference sequence). Trimming removed 5 bases at V and 3 bases at J, with 16 bases between. The CDR3 totals 15 residues. CDR3 sequence: CATSWARTVYTEAFF. The CDR3 bases are TGTGCCACCAGCTGGGCCCGGACAGTTTACACTGAAGCTTTCTTT. The whole variable domain, remainder taken from reference TRBV15 and TRBJ1-1, is DAMVIQNPRYQVTQFGKPVTLSCSQTLNHNVMYWYQQKSSQAPKLLFHYYDKDFNNEADTPDNFQSRRPNTSFCFLDIRSPGLGDTAMYLCATSWARTVYTEAFFGQGTRLTVV.

This clonotype was picked up many times. The chain carries TRBV20-1 and TRBJ2-3; TRBD1 matches 8 bases. The germline V gene encodes CDR1 DFQATT and CDR2 SNEGSKA (reference sequence). CDR3 length: 15 amino acids. V gave up 1 base and J gave up 3 bases; unmatched junction bases: 6. CDR3 loop: CSARGVDRGTDTQYF. The DNA of the CDR3 is TGCAGTGCTAGAGGGGTCGACAGGGGTACAGATACGCAGTATTTT.

This clonotype was seen ten or more times. The chain combines TRBV20-1 with TRBJ1-1; D unresolved. V was pared by 4 bases and J by 1 base, with 13 bases between. The CDR3 spans 14 residues. Per the germline V gene, CDR1 is DFQATT and CDR2 is SNEGSKA (reference sequence). DNA for the CDR3: TGCAGTGCTATATTTTGGGAAAAGAACACTGAAGCTTTCTTT. Translation: CSAIFWEKNTEAFF.

There are many counts of this clonotype. This chain links TRBV28 with TRBJ1-6; D gene uncertain. Germline values: CDR1 MDHEN, CDR2 SYDVKM. The V end lost 5 bases, the J end lost 3 bases, and 17 bases lay between the germline ends. There are 17 residues in the CDR3. The CDR3 nucleotides read TGTGCCAGCAGTCTACCAGACTCGGGAGTCTATAATTCACCCCTCCACTTT. As protein: CASSLPDSGVYNSPLHF.

This clonotype appeared many times. This chain's CDR3 is CASSLDGQGLHNEQFF. The CDR3 nucleotides read TGTGCCAGCAGCTTAGATGGGCAGGGCCTTCACAATGAGCAGTTCTTC. The gene calls are TRBV7-9 and TRBJ2-1, with D possibly matching TRBD1 (5 bases). This CDR3 has 16 amino acids. V dropped 1 base and J dropped 5 bases, with 15 bases sitting between them. Germline V lookup: CDR1 SEHNR, CDR2 FQNEAQ (reference sequence).

This clonotype has ten or more counts. CDR3 in amino acids: CASSSPKGQETQYF. CDR3 sequence (DNA): TGCGCCAGCAGCAGTCCTAAGGGCCAAGAGACCCAGTACTTC. This chain joins TRBV5-1 and TRBJ2-5; D gene unclear. CDR3 length: 14 amino acids. Germline CDR1 and CDR2: SGHRS and YFSETQ. The ends were cut back, 4 bases at V and 1 base at J, with 11 bases in the middle.

This clonotype was observed many times. This sequence joins TRBV29-1 and TRBJ2-2; D call uncertain. Germline loops: CDR1 SQVTM, CDR2 ANQGSEA. The ends were cut back, 5 bases at V and 1 base at J, with 8 bases in the middle. The CDR3 consists of 13 residues. CDR3 in DNA: TGCAGCGTTACCAGATTGAACACCGGGGAGCTGTTTTTT. Amino acid sequence: CSVTRLNTGELFF.

This clonotype was recorded at least ten times. The chain combines TRBV27 with TRBJ2-5; TRBD2 matches at 10 bases. The germline gives CDR1 MNHEY, CDR2 SMNVEV (reference sequence). V dropped 0 bases and J dropped 7; count of bases not matched to a gene: 11. The CDR3 length is 17 residues. The CDR3 loop reads CASSLSVLAGVDRTQYF. The CDR3 nucleotides are TGTGCCAGCAGTTTATCTGTTCTAGCGGGGGTCGATAGGACCCAGTACTTC.

Many counts were recorded for this clonotype. The chain is built from TRBV2 and TRBJ1-6; possible D gene TRBD1, 5 bases. Germline loops: CDR1 SNHLY, CDR2 FYNNEI. V lost 10 bases and J lost 8, with 15 bases in between. The CDR3 contains 13 residues. The CDR3 coding sequence is TGTGCCAACACTCTTAGAGGGGATTCACCCCTCCACTTT. This sequence encodes CANTLRGDSPLHF.

This clonotype was recorded at least ten times. V is TRBV28 and J is TRBJ1-1; 8 nucleotides agree with TRBD1. Germline values: CDR1 MDHEN, CDR2 SYDVKM. The CDR3 sequence is 15 residues long. The V segment lost 8 bases and the J segment 4 bases; nucleotides outside the gene matches: 12. Here the CDR3 reads CASYYQGAGGTEAFF. In nucleotides, the CDR3 is TGTGCCAGCTACTACCAGGGGGCAGGAGGCACTGAAGCTTTCTTT.

This clonotype was observed many times. The rearrangement uses TRBV10-3 and TRBJ2-4; 7 bases map to TRBD1. The CDR3 totals 15 residues. After removal of 10 bases from V and 1 base from J, the junction contained 10 bases not matched to a gene. The germline gives CDR1 ENHRY, CDR2 SYGVKD. For the CDR3, the DNA is TGTGCCACCAGGGACAGCGTTATGGCCAAAAACATTCAGTACTTC. Its translation: CATRDSVMAKNIQYF.

There are many counts of this clonotype. V and J are TRBV5-1 and TRBJ1-5; TRBD1 is a possible D gene (5 bases). Trimming cost V 0 bases and J 4 bases, with 8 bases left between them. This CDR3 spans 14 amino acids. Germline V gene data show CDR1 as SGHRS and CDR2 as YFSETQ. CDR3 region: CASSLDGGNQPQHF. For the CDR3, the DNA is TGCGCCAGCAGCTTGGATGGGGGGAATCAGCCCCAGCATTTT.

This clonotype was recorded at least ten times. The chain employs TRBV7-6 and TRBJ2-1; D not certain. CDR1 SGHVS and CDR2 FNYEAQ come from the germline V gene. The CDR3 runs to 16 residues. Trimming shortened V by 3 bases and J by 1 base, and 13 bases separated the two germline ends. CDR3 amino acids: CASSFRGGRSYNEQFF. The CDR3 bases are TGTGCCAGCAGCTTCCGCGGTGGACGTTCCTACAATGAGCAGTTCTTC.

This clonotype was seen many times. V usage is TRBV20-1 and J usage is TRBJ1-6; D is unresolved. The germline gives CDR1 DFQATT, CDR2 SNEGSKA (reference sequence). This CDR3 is 12 amino acids long. V was clipped by 6 bases and J by 6 bases, with 9 bases between them. The CDR3 sequence is CSAEIPNSPLHF. CDR3 sequence (DNA): TGCAGTGCCGAAATCCCTAATTCACCCCTCCACTTT.

Many counts were recorded for this clonotype. The gene calls are TRBV20-1 and TRBJ2-5; D possibly uses TRBD1 or TRBD2 (5 bases each). There are 12 residues in the CDR3. The germline V gene encodes CDR1 DFQATT and CDR2 SNEGSKA (reference sequence). V dropped 6 bases and J dropped 5 bases, with 13 bases sitting between them. The CDR3 DNA reads as TGCAGTGCGGGACCCAAGTCGGAGACCCAGTACTTC. Protein sequence: CSAGPKSETQYF.

This clonotype has a count of ten or more. The V gene is TRBV20-1, the J gene TRBJ2-7, with TRBD1 matching over 10 bases. Trimming cost V 3 bases and J 6 bases; bases outside gene matches: 5. This CDR3 is 13 amino acids long. CDR1 is DFQATT, CDR2 SNEGSKA, per germline (reference sequence). The CDR3 DNA is TGCAGTGCTAGGAGGGGGGACAGGGGCGAGCAGTACTTC. This translates into CSARRGDRGEQYF.

This clonotype was seen ten or more times. The rearrangement joins TRBV5-1 to TRBJ1-1; maybe TRBD1 (5 bases). Germline loops: CDR1 SGHRS, CDR2 YFSETQ. The CDR3 consists of 15 residues. Trimming removed 0 bases from V and 4 bases from J, with 13 bases in between. In DNA form, the CDR3 reads TGCGCCAGCAGCTTGGGACATGGGGGTTTCACTGAAGCTTTCTTT. It translates to CASSLGHGGFTEAFF.